This is a list of T cell receptor beta chains from one sample in a study of vaccination effects on CD4 cells after COVID-19. Sequencing used immunoSEQ multiplex PCR; TCRdb keeps in-frame clones, though not all of them. The repertoire holds roughly 23,000 clones, approximately 64% seen once, with around 10% in the top ten. For these TCRs, the target antigens are not known. Sequences were derived from CD4+ T cells from PBMCs cultured with HCoV-NL63 spike peptides, sampled before COVID-19 vaccination. All receptors come from a human donor who received a COVID-19 vaccine. Both conserved end residues are part of each CDR3. Fields, in order: CDR3 DNA, CDR3 protein, clone size, V gene, J gene, D gene. D genes are given only for firm matches. Some rows have no size entry. The others give once, few or many, or a class for an expanded clone.

CDR3 DNA: TGTGCCAGCAGCCCTTCGACATACAATGAGCAGTTCTTC; CDR3 protein: CASSPSTYNEQFF; clone size: .; V gene: TRBV5-6; J gene: TRBJ2-1; D gene: .
CDR3 DNA: TGCGCCAGCAAGGGTTTTCGACCCACGAGGGCCACCTACGAGCAGTACTTC; CDR3 protein: CASKGFRPTRATYEQYF; clone size: .; V gene: TRBV10-2; J gene: TRBJ2-7; D gene: .
CDR3 DNA: TGTGCCAGCAGCTCAGCGGGGGTACAAGAGACCCAGTACTTC; CDR3 protein: CASSSAGVQETQYF; clone size: .; V gene: TRBV11-2; J gene: TRBJ2-5; D gene: TRBD2
CDR3 DNA: TGCGCCAGCAGCTTAACGATACAGGGCTCCTACAATGAGCAGTTCTTC; CDR3 protein: CASSLTIQGSYNEQFF; clone size: .; V gene: TRBV5-1; J gene: TRBJ2-1; D gene: .
CDR3 DNA: TGTGCCAGCTCACCCTATAGCTATGAGCAGTTCTTC; CDR3 protein: CASSPYSYEQFF; clone size: few; V gene: TRBV18; J gene: TRBJ2-1; D gene: .
CDR3 DNA: TGTGCCAGCAGCTTTCAGTTGAGTGGTAATCAGCCCCAGCATTTT; CDR3 protein: CASSFQLSGNQPQHF; clone size: .; V gene: TRBV5-5; J gene: TRBJ1-5; D gene: .
CDR3 DNA: TGTGCCAGCAGTGAAGGTTATTTAAGGAGGGGCCAAGAGACCCAGTACTTC; CDR3 protein: CASSEGYLRRGQETQYF; clone size: .; V gene: TRBV2; J gene: TRBJ2-5; D gene: .
CDR3 DNA: TGTGCCACCAGCAGAGAGGCGGTAGCGGGGGGGGTCAATGAGCAGTTCTTC; CDR3 protein: CATSREAVAGGVNEQFF; clone size: .; V gene: TRBV15; J gene: TRBJ2-1; D gene: TRBD2
CDR3 DNA: TGTGCCAGCAGGACTAGCGGGGGGATAGGAATCGGGGAGCTGTTTTTT; CDR3 protein: CASRTSGGIGIGELFF; clone size: .; V gene: TRBV2; J gene: TRBJ2-2; D gene: TRBD2
CDR3 DNA: TGTGCCAGCAGCCAAATGAACACTGAAGCTTTCTTT; CDR3 protein: CASSQMNTEAFF; clone size: .; V gene: TRBV3-1/TRBV3-2; J gene: TRBJ1-1; D gene: .
CDR3 DNA: TGCGCCAGCAGCTCCAACTCGTTTGATGAGCAGTTCTTC; CDR3 protein: CASSSNSFDEQFF; clone size: .; V gene: TRBV5-1; J gene: TRBJ2-1; D gene: .
CDR3 DNA: TGCGCCAGCAGTGAGGGGAGGGACGAGCAGTACTTC; CDR3 protein: CASSEGRDEQYF; clone size: .; V gene: TRBV10-1; J gene: TRBJ2-7; D gene: TRBD2
CDR3 DNA: TGTGCCAGCAGCTTGGGCAGGGGGAACACCGGGGAGCTGTTTTTT; CDR3 protein: CASSLGRGNTGELFF; clone size: .; V gene: TRBV5-4; J gene: TRBJ2-2; D gene: .
CDR3 DNA: TGTGCCAGCAGCTTAGTTTACGGGATGCCAGATACGCAGTATTTT; CDR3 protein: CASSLVYGMPDTQYF; clone size: .; V gene: TRBV11-2; J gene: TRBJ2-3; D gene: .
CDR3 DNA: TGTGCCAGCAGCAAATTTGGTCTTCCCTACGAGCAGTACTTC; CDR3 protein: CASSKFGLPYEQYF; clone size: .; V gene: TRBV21-1; J gene: TRBJ2-7; D gene: .
CDR3 DNA: TGTGCCAGCAGTGATCCCCGTGGGACAGATACGCAGTATTTT; CDR3 protein: CASSDPRGTDTQYF; clone size: once; V gene: TRBV25-1; J gene: TRBJ2-3; D gene: .
CDR3 DNA: TGTGCCAGCTGTCTCGACAGCCTTAAAGAAGCTTTCTTT; CDR3 protein: CASCLDSLKEAFF; clone size: .; V gene: TRBV18; J gene: TRBJ1-1; D gene: .
CDR3 DNA: TGTGCCAGCAGCTTGGCAGGTACCCTTAGCAATCAGCCCCAGCATTTT; CDR3 protein: CASSLAGTLSNQPQHF; clone size: few; V gene: TRBV5-5; J gene: TRBJ1-5; D gene: .
CDR3 DNA: TGTGCCAGCAGCCGATATAGCGGGGGGGGCAGCGAGCAGTACTTC; CDR3 protein: CASSRYSGGGSEQYF; clone size: .; V gene: TRBV7-6; J gene: TRBJ2-7; D gene: TRBD2
CDR3 DNA: TGTGCCAGCCGCCCGGTAGGGGCAGGCGAAAACCTTGAAGCTTTCTTT; CDR3 protein: CASRPVGAGENLEAFF; clone size: .; V gene: TRBV27; J gene: TRBJ1-1; D gene: .
CDR3 DNA: TGCGCCAGCAGCCAAGCACCGGCGGGGGAGCAGTTCTTC; CDR3 protein: CASSQAPAGEQFF; clone size: .; V gene: TRBV4-1; J gene: TRBJ2-1; D gene: .
CDR3 DNA: TGTGCCAGCAGCCGGACAGGGCTTCGATCACCCCTCCACTTT; CDR3 protein: CASSRTGLRSPLHF; clone size: .; V gene: TRBV3-1/TRBV3-2; J gene: TRBJ1-6; D gene: TRBD1
CDR3 DNA: TGTGCCACCAGCAGAGATTTGGGCAGACACTCTGGAAACACCATATATTTT; CDR3 protein: CATSRDLGRHSGNTIYF; clone size: .; V gene: TRBV15; J gene: TRBJ1-3; D gene: .
CDR3 DNA: TGTGCCAGCAGGGAAGGGACAGCAGAAGAGACCCAGTACTTC; CDR3 protein: CASREGTAEETQYF; clone size: .; V gene: TRBV5-4; J gene: TRBJ2-5; D gene: TRBD1
CDR3 DNA: TGTGCCAGCAGCCAATCCACAGGGGAGACCCAGTACTTC; CDR3 protein: CASSQSTGETQYF; clone size: .; V gene: TRBV7-8; J gene: TRBJ2-5; D gene: .
CDR3 DNA: TGCGCCAGCAGCAAAACAGGGACGGGGAACACTGAAGCTTTCTTT; CDR3 protein: CASSKTGTGNTEAFF; clone size: .; V gene: TRBV5-1; J gene: TRBJ1-1; D gene: .
CDR3 DNA: TGTGCCAGCAGCTTGAGGACAGGGGCGACAAGAGGTACGCAGTATTTT; CDR3 protein: CASSLRTGATRGTQYF; clone size: once; V gene: TRBV5-4; J gene: TRBJ2-3; D gene: TRBD1
CDR3 DNA: TGTGCCTGGACGAGTAGGGCCAGGGGTAACTATGGCTACACCTTC; CDR3 protein: CAWTSRARGNYGYTF; clone size: .; V gene: TRBV30; J gene: TRBJ1-2; D gene: .
CDR3 DNA: TGTGCCAGCAGCGGGGGGGCTGGAAATGAGCAGTTCTTC; CDR3 protein: CASSGGAGNEQFF; clone size: .; V gene: TRBV9; J gene: TRBJ2-1; D gene: .
CDR3 DNA: TGTGCCAGCAGCCAAGAAGGAGGCTTGTCGGGAGCCTACGAGCAGTACTTC; CDR3 protein: CASSQEGGLSGAYEQYF; clone size: few; V gene: TRBV3-1/TRBV3-2; J gene: TRBJ2-7; D gene: .
CDR3 DNA: TGTGCCAGCAGCTTTAACTTAGCGGGGGGCTTGGGATACGAGCAGTACTTC; CDR3 protein: CASSFNLAGGLGYEQYF; clone size: .; V gene: TRBV11-2; J gene: TRBJ2-7; D gene: TRBD2
CDR3 DNA: TGTGCCAGCAGATCGCTCGACTATGGCTACACCTTC; CDR3 protein: CASRSLDYGYTF; clone size: .; V gene: TRBV3-1/TRBV3-2; J gene: TRBJ1-2; D gene: .
CDR3 DNA: TGTGCCAGCAGTGAGGGTTTTGGGGCCAACGTCCTGACTTTC; CDR3 protein: CASSEGFGANVLTF; clone size: .; V gene: TRBV6-4; J gene: TRBJ2-6; D gene: .
CDR3 DNA: TGTGCCTCGACAGGACAGGGGAGCTTTAGCTACACCTTC; CDR3 protein: CASTGQGSFSYTF; clone size: .; V gene: TRBV2; J gene: TRBJ1-2; D gene: TRBD1
CDR3 DNA: TGTGCCAGCAGCTTGGGGGGGGCTAGCGGAGACAATGAGCAGTTCTTC; CDR3 protein: CASSLGGASGDNEQFF; clone size: .; V gene: TRBV5-4; J gene: TRBJ2-1; D gene: .
CDR3 DNA: TGTGCCAGCAGCTTAAAAGTATTCACTGAAGCTTTCTTT; CDR3 protein: CASSLKVFTEAFF; clone size: .; V gene: TRBV7-2; J gene: TRBJ1-1; D gene: .
CDR3 DNA: TGCAGCGTTGATGGACAGGCTGAAGCTTTCTTT; CDR3 protein: CSVDGQAEAFF; clone size: .; V gene: TRBV29-1; J gene: TRBJ1-1; D gene: TRBD1
CDR3 DNA: TGTGCCAGCAGTCCTACTAGCGGGGGTTCCTCCTACAATGAGCAGTTCTTC; CDR3 protein: CASSPTSGGSSYNEQFF; clone size: once; V gene: TRBV4-2; J gene: TRBJ2-1; D gene: TRBD2
CDR3 DNA: TGTGCCAGCAGTGAAGGGACTTTCTATGGCTACACCTTC; CDR3 protein: CASSEGTFYGYTF; clone size: .; V gene: TRBV6-4; J gene: TRBJ1-2; D gene: .
CDR3 DNA: TGTGCCAGCAGTTACAGCGGGACAGCTCTCTACAATGAGCAGTTCTTC; CDR3 protein: CASSYSGTALYNEQFF; clone size: once; V gene: TRBV6-5; J gene: TRBJ2-1; D gene: .
CDR3 DNA: TGTGCCAGCAGCCAAGCATGGTTAGGCCAGGGGACCCAGTACTTC; CDR3 protein: CASSQAWLGQGTQYF; clone size: few; V gene: TRBV14; J gene: TRBJ2-5; D gene: .
CDR3 DNA: TGTGCCACCAGCAGAGATCTGCGAGAGACCCAGTACTTC; CDR3 protein: CATSRDLRETQYF; clone size: .; V gene: TRBV15; J gene: TRBJ2-5; D gene: .
CDR3 DNA: TGTGCCAGCAGCCAAATCCCGGGACAGGGGGATAACGAGCAGTTCTTC; CDR3 protein: CASSQIPGQGDNEQFF; clone size: .; V gene: TRBV14; J gene: TRBJ2-1; D gene: TRBD1
CDR3 DNA: TGTGCCAGCAGCTTAGGCTGGAATTCACCCCTCCACTTT; CDR3 protein: CASSLGWNSPLHF; clone size: .; V gene: TRBV11-2; J gene: TRBJ1-6; D gene: .
CDR3 DNA: TGTGCCAGCAGCCTCGGACAGGGGGCGACTGAAGCTTTCTTT; CDR3 protein: CASSLGQGATEAFF; clone size: .; V gene: TRBV9; J gene: TRBJ1-1; D gene: TRBD1
CDR3 DNA: TGCGCCAGCAGCCAAGAACTTCAAGAGACCCAGTACTTC; CDR3 protein: CASSQELQETQYF; clone size: .; V gene: TRBV4-1; J gene: TRBJ2-5; D gene: .
CDR3 DNA: TGTGCCATCTTAAGTTCGGAATCCTACAATGAGCAGTTCTTC; CDR3 protein: CAILSSESYNEQFF; clone size: .; V gene: TRBV10-3; J gene: TRBJ2-1; D gene: .
CDR3 DNA: TGTGCCAGTACCTGGGGACAGGGTTTTGGAAACACCATATATTTT; CDR3 protein: CASTWGQGFGNTIYF; clone size: .; V gene: TRBV19; J gene: TRBJ1-3; D gene: TRBD1
CDR3 DNA: TGTGCCAGCAGCCAATGGGGGCGGGAGGAGACCCAGTACTTC; CDR3 protein: CASSQWGREETQYF; clone size: .; V gene: TRBV11-3; J gene: TRBJ2-5; D gene: .
CDR3 DNA: TGTGCCAGCACCCCTAACATGAGGGGGGCCTATGGCTACACCTTC; CDR3 protein: CASTPNMRGAYGYTF; clone size: .; V gene: TRBV5-8; J gene: TRBJ1-2; D gene: .
CDR3 DNA: TGTGCCAGCAGTTCTACTTTAACAGGGGACTATGGCTACACCTTC; CDR3 protein: CASSSTLTGDYGYTF; clone size: .; V gene: TRBV7-9; J gene: TRBJ1-2; D gene: TRBD1
CDR3 DNA: TGCGCCAGCAGCTTGGTACAGGGAAACACCGGGGAGCTGTTTTTT; CDR3 protein: CASSLVQGNTGELFF; clone size: .; V gene: TRBV5-1; J gene: TRBJ2-2; D gene: .
CDR3 DNA: TGTGCCAGCAGTTTTGCCAAAAACATTCAGTACTTC; CDR3 protein: CASSFAKNIQYF; clone size: .; V gene: TRBV12-3/TRBV12-4; J gene: TRBJ2-4; D gene: .
CDR3 DNA: TGTGCCAGCAGATCCCTAGGACGAGGGGGCACTGAAGCTTTCTTT; CDR3 protein: CASRSLGRGGTEAFF; clone size: .; V gene: TRBV6-4; J gene: TRBJ1-1; D gene: .
CDR3 DNA: TGTGCCAGCAGTAATACAGGGGGCTCCTACAATGAGCAGTTCTTC; CDR3 protein: CASSNTGGSYNEQFF; clone size: .; V gene: TRBV6-5; J gene: TRBJ2-1; D gene: TRBD1